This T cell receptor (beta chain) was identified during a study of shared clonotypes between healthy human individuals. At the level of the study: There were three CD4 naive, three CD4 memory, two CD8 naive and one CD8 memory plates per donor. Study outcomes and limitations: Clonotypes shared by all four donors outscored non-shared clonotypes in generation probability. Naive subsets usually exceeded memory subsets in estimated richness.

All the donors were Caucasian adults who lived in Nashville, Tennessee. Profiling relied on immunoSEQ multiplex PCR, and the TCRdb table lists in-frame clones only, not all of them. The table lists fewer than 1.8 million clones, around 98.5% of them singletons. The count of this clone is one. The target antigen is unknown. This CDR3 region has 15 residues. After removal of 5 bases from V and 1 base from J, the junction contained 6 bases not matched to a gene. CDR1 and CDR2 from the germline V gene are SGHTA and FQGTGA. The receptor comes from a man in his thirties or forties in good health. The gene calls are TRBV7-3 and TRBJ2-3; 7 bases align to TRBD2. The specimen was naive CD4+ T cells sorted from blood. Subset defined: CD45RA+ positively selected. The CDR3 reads CASSPNLAGTDTQYF. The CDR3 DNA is TGTGCCAGCAGCCCCAACCTAGCGGGCACAGATACGCAGTATTTT.